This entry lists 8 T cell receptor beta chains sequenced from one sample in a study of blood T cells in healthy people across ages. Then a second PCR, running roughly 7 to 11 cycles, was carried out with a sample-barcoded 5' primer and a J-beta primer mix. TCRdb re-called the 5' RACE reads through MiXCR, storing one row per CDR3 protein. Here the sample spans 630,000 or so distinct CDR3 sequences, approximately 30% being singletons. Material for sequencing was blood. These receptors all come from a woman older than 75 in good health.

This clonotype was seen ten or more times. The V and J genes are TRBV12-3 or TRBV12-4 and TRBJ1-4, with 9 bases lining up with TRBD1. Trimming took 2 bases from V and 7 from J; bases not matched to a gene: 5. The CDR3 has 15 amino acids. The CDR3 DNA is TGTGCCAGCAGTTTATTCCGGGACAGGGCTGAAAAACTGTTTTTT. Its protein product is CASSLFRDRAEKLFF.

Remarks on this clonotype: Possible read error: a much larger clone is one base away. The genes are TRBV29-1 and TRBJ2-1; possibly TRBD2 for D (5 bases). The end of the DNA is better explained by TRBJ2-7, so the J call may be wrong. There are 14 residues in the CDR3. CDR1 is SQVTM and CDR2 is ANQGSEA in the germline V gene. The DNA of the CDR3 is TGCAGCGTTGAAGCCGGAGGCCCCTACAATGAGCAGTACTTC. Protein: CSVEAGGPYNEQYF.

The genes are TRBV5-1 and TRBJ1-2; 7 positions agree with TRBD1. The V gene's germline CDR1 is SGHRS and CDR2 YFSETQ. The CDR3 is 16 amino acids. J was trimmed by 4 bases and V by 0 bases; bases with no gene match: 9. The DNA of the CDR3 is TGCGCCAGCAGCTTGGGCGAGGAGGGGGCGAGCTATGGCTACACCTTC. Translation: CASSLGEEGASYGYTF.

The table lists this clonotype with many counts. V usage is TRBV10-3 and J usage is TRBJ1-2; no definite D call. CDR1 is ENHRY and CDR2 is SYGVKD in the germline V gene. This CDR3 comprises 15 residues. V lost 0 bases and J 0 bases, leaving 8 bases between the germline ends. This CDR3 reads CAISESARPNYGYTF. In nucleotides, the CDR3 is TGTGCCATCAGTGAGTCGGCCCGACCTAACTATGGCTACACCTTC.

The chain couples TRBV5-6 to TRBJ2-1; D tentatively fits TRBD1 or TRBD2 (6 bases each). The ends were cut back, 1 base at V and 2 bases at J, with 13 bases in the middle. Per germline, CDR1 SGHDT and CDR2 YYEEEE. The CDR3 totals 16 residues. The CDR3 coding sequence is TGTGCCAGCAGCTTGCAGGGGAGGATCGCCTACAATGAGCAGTTCTTC. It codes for CASSLQGRIAYNEQFF. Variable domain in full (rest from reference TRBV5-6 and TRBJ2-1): DAGVTQSPTHLIKTRGQQVTLRCSPKSGHDTVSWYQQALGQGPQFIFQYYEEEERQRGNFPDRFSGHQFPNYSSELNVNALLLGDSALYLCASSLQGRIAYNEQFFGPGTRLTVL.

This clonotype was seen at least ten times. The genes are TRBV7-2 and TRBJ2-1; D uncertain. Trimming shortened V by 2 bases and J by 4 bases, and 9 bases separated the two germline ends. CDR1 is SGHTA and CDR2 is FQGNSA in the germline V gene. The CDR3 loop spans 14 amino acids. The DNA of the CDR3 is TGTGCCAGCAGCTTATGGGCAGCGTACAATGAGCAGTTCTTC. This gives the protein CASSLWAAYNEQFF.

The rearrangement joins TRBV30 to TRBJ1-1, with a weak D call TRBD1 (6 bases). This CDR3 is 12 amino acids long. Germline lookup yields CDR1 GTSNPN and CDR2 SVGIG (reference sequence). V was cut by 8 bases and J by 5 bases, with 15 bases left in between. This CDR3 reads CAGGGGRTEAFF. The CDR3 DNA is TGTGCCGGGGGAGGGGGGCGGACTGAAGCTTTCTTT.

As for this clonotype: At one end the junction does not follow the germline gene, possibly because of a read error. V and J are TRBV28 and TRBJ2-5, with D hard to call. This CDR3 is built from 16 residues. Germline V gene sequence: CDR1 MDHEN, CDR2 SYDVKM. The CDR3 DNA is TGTGCCACCGCAACCCTCACGCAGGTCACCCCAGAGGCCCAGTACTTC. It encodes CATATLTQVTPEAQYF.